This TCR beta chain was obtained from a study of blood T cells in healthy people across ages. On the study more broadly: There was about one barcoded beta molecule captured by template switching per two T cells. Notes on the study in general: PBMCs were not sorted, which prevented a conclusive comparison of naive versus antigen-experienced cells. Unknown CMV status may confound age-related changes in expanded clones.

Next came a second PCR, run for about 6 to 11 cycles, which used a sample-barcoded 5' primer along with a J-beta primer mix. TCRdb independently ran MiXCR on the 5' RACE reads; one entry per CDR3 protein. The sample records about 720,000 distinct CDR3 sequences, about a fifth being singletons. Germline lookup yields CDR1 SGHRS and CDR2 YFSETQ. The CDR3 spans 15 residues. Aged about 6 to 95, donors were systemically healthy Caucasians from Russia. On this clonotype: The antigen remains unidentified.

The TCR was taken from a man between 65 and 85 years old in good health. Input material: blood. This chain uses TRBV5-1 with TRBJ2-7, with 9 bases lining up with TRBD1. TRBJ2-1 explains the end of the DNA better; the J call may be wrong. The CDR3 is CASSLAQGALNEQFF. As DNA, the CDR3 is TGCGCCAGCAGCTTGGCACAGGGGGCTTTAAATGAGCAGTTCTTC.